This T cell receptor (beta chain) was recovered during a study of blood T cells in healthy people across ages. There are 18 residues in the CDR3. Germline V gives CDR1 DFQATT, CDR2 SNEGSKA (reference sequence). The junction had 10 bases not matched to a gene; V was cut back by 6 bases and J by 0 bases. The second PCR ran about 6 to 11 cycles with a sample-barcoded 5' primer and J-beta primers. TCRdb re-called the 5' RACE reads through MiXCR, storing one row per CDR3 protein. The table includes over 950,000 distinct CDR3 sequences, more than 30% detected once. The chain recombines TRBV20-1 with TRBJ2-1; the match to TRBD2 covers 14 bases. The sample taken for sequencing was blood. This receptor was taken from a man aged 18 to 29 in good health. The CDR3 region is CSAPGLAGGVSSYNEQFF. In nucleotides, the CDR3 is TGCAGTGCCCCCGGACTAGCGGGGGGCGTTAGCTCCTACAATGAGCAGTTCTTC.